This note documents a single TCR beta chain sequence. Its specificity is unknown. PCR employed 60 Vbeta and 13 Jbeta primers. Produced via immunoSEQ multiplex PCR; TCRdb's table is partial and in-frame only. The table lists about 150,000 clones, around 77% of them singletons. Germline V CDR1 and CDR2: SGHRS, YFSETQ. The CDR3 has 14 residues. V shed 5 bases and J shed 0 bases, with 12 bases lying between them. This sample stems from a study of cytomegalovirus exposure and HLA in healthy donors. Points from the study as a whole: Reports state that TCR beta sequences accurately predicted most subjects' HLA-A and HLA-B alleles. Across donors, sequencing depth was assumed by presence/absence analyses to be roughly uniform. Later analysis associated a missense DCLRE1C variant with TCR beta V- and J-gene trimming.

The material sequenced was PBMCs. The sequence was collected from a woman aged 40 to 50 in good health and CMV-seropositive. The gene calls are TRBV5-1 and TRBJ2-7; D gene ambiguous. The CDR3 here is CASRADISSYEQYF. The DNA of the CDR3 is TGCGCCAGCAGAGCTGACATTAGCTCCTACGAGCAGTACTTC.